These 7 T cell receptor beta chains were all obtained from the same sample, sequenced in a study of memory CD4+ T cells and cytomegalovirus serostatus (dated by TCRdb to about 2019). A FACSAria II was used to sort memory CD4+ T cells, defined as single viable CD3+CD4+CD8-CD45RO+ cells. The library relied on the immunoSEQ multiplex PCR assay. Here the immuneACCESS table is served through TCRdb, limited to in-frame sequences with V and J called. Missing clones are a known gap in these copies; in checked studies unresolved V genes cover under half, and the rest lacks a known reason. The sample records 50,000 or so clones, over 65% of which are singletons. The top ten constitute 0.5% to 0.6% of the sample. Sequenced input: memory CD4+ T cells from blood. The receptors shown here come from an adult in good health and CMV-seronegative.

V gene TRBV5-1 combines with J gene TRBJ1-1; possibly TRBD1 for D (5 bases). V gave up 0 bases and J gave up 5 bases, with 11 bases separating them. Germline V lookup: CDR1 SGHRS, CDR2 YFSETQ. The CDR3 has 14 residues. CDR3 sequence (DNA): TGCGCCAGCAGCTTGGAGGCCAGGGCGACTGAAGCTTTCTTT. The encoded protein is CASSLEARATEAFF.

The chain uses TRBV6-5 and TRBJ2-7, with D tentatively TRBD1 (6 bases). CDR1 and CDR2 (germline): MNHEY, SVGAGI. The CDR3 is 14 residues long. V dropped 5 bases and J dropped 2 bases, with 13 bases sitting between them. CDR3 amino acids: CASSRTQGTYEQYF. The CDR3 bases are TGTGCCAGCAGTCGTACACAGGGAACCTACGAGCAGTACTTC.

J is TRBJ1-3 and V is TRBV27; TRBD1 might be the D (6 bases). CDR1 and CDR2 (germline): MNHEY, SMNVEV (reference sequence). Trimming cost V 5 bases and J 8 bases, with 13 bases left between them. The CDR3 is 13 residues long. CDR3 nucleotide sequence: TGTGCCAGCAGTCGACAGGTTGGGGACACCATATATTTT. This sequence encodes CASSRQVGDTIYF.

This clone was seen a single time. The chain has TRBV13 and TRBJ1-3; D unresolved. From germline, CDR1 is PRHDT and CDR2 FYEKMQ (reference sequence). CDR3 size: 14 residues. Trimming took off 3 bases at V and 4 bases at J, with 10 bases between the two ends. The CDR3 loop reads CASSFNTRGNTIYF. CDR3 nucleotides: TGTGCCAGCAGCTTTAACACGCGGGGAAACACCATATATTTT. Together with reference TRBV13 and TRBJ1-3, the CDR3 gives the full variable domain: AAGVIQSPRHLIKEKRETATLKCYPIPRHDTVYWYQQGPGQDPQFLISFYEKMQSDKGSIPDRFSAQQFSDYHSELNMSSLELGDSALYFCASSFNTRGNTIYFGEGSWLTVV.

V usage is TRBV13 and J usage is TRBJ1-5, with D perhaps matching TRBD1 (5 bases). The V and J ends lost 3 bases and 0 bases respectively, with 9 bases between them. Germline V gene data show CDR1 as PRHDT and CDR2 as FYEKMQ (reference sequence). The CDR3 extends over 15 amino acids. The CDR3 nucleotides read TGTGCCAGCAGCTTGGGGCAGGCTAGCAATCAGCCCCAGCATTTT. It codes for CASSLGQASNQPQHF.

The gene calls are TRBV7-9 and TRBJ2-1; D possibly corresponds to TRBD1 (6 bases). The CDR3 runs to 17 residues. The germline gives CDR1 SEHNR, CDR2 FQNEAQ (reference sequence). V shed 4 bases and J shed 2 bases, with 18 bases lying between them. Written as DNA, the CDR3 is TGTGCCAGCAGCTCAAGGGGTGGACAGTCCGCCTACAATGAGCAGTTCTTC. Residues: CASSSRGGQSAYNEQFF.

The chain employs TRBV11-2 and TRBJ1-3; 7 bases fit TRBD1. Unmatched junction bases numbered 5, after V lost 5 bases and J lost 4 bases. Looked up from germline, CDR1 is SGHAT and CDR2 is FQNNGV. This CDR3 region has 14 residues. The CDR3 nucleotides read TGTGCCAGCAGCCTAGGGACAGAGGGAAACACCATATATTTT. Its translation: CASSLGTEGNTIYF.